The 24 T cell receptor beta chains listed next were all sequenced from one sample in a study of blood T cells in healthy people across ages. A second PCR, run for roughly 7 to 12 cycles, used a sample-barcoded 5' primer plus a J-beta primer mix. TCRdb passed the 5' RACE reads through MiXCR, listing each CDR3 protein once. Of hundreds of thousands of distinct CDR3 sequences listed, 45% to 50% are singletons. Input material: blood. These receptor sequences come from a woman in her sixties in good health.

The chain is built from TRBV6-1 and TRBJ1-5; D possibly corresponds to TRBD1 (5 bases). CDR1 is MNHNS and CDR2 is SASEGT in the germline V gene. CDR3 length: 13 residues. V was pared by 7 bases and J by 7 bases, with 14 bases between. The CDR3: CASTEFREQPQHF. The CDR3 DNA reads TGTGCCAGCACCGAATTCAGGGAGCAGCCCCAGCATTTT.

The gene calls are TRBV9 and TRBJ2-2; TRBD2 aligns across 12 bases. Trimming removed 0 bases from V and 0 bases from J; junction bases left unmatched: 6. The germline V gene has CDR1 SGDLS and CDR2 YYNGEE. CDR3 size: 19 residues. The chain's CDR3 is CASSVAGLAGLANTGELFF. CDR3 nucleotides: TGTGCCAGCAGCGTAGCCGGACTAGCGGGACTCGCGAACACCGGGGAGCTGTTTTTT.

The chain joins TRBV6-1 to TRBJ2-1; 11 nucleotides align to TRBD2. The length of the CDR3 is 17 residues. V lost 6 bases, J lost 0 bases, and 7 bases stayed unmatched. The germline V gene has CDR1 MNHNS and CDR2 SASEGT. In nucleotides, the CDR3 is TGTGCCAGCAGCGCACTAGCGGGGGTTAGCTCCTACAATGAGCAGTTCTTC. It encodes CASSALAGVSSYNEQFF.

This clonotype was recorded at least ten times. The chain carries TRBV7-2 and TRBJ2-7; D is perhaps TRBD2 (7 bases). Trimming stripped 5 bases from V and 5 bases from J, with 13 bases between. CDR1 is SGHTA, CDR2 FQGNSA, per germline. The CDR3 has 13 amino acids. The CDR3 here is CASSVWGGHEQYF. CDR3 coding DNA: TGTGCCAGCAGCGTTTGGGGGGGCCACGAGCAGTACTTC.

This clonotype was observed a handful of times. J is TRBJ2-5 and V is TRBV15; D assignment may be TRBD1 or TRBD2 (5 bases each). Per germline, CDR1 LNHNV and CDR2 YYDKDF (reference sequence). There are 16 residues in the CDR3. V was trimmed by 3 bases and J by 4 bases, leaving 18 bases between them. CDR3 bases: TGTGCCACCAGCAGGGATAGAGGGACCCCAGCAGAGACCCAGTACTTC. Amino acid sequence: CATSRDRGTPAETQYF. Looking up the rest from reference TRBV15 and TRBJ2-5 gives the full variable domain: DAMVIQNPRYQVTQFGKPVTLSCSQTLNHNVMYWYQQKSSQAPKLLFHYYDKDFNNEADTPDNFQSRRPNTSFCFLDIRSPGLGDTAMYLCATSRDRGTPAETQYFGPGTRLLVL.

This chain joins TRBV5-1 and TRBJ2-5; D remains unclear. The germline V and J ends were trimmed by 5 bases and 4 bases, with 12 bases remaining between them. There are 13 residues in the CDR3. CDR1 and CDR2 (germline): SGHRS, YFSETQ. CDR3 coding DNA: TGCGCCAGCAGTCCCTTTGGGGTAGAGACCCAGTACTTC. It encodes CASSPFGVETQYF.

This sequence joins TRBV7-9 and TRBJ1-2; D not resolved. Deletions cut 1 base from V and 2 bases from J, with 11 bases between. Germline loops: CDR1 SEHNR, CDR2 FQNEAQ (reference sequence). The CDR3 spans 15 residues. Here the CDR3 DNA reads TGTGCCAGCAGCTTAGGGCGCGGAGGCAACTATGGCTACACCTTC. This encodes CASSLGRGGNYGYTF.

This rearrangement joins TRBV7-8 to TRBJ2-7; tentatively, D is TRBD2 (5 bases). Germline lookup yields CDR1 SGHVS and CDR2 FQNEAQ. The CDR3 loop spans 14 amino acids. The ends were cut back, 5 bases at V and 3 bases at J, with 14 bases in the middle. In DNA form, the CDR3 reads TGTGCCAGCAGCGATAGGGCCGGAGGCTACGAGCAGTACTTC. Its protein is CASSDRAGGYEQYF.

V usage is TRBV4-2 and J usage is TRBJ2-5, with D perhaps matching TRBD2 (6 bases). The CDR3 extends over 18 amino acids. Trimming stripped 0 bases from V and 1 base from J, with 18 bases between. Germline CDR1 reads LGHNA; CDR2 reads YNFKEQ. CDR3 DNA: TGTGCCAGCAGCCAAGATCGGTCTAGCGATCATTTCCAAGAGACCCAGTACTTC. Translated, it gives CASSQDRSSDHFQETQYF.

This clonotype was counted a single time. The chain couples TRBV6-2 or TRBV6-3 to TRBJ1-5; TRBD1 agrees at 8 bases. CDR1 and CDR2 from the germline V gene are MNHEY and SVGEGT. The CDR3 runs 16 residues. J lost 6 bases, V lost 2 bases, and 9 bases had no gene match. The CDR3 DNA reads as TGTGCCAGCAGTTACGCCGGACAGGGCCGAAGTCAGCCCCAGCATTTT. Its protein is CASSYAGQGRSQPQHF.

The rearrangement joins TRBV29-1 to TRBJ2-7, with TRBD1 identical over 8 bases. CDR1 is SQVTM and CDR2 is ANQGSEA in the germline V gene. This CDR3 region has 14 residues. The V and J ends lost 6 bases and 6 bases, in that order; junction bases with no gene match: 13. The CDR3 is CSVGGGTGLSEQYF. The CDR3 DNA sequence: TGCAGCGTGGGTGGTGGGACAGGCCTCAGCGAGCAGTACTTC.

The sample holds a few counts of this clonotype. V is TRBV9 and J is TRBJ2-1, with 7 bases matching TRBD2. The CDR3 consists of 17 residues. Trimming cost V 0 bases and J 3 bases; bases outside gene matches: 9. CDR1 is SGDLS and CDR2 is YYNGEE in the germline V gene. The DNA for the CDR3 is TGTGCCAGCAGCGTAGGAGGAGGGAGGGTGAACTACAATGAGCAGTTCTTC. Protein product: CASSVGGGRVNYNEQFF.

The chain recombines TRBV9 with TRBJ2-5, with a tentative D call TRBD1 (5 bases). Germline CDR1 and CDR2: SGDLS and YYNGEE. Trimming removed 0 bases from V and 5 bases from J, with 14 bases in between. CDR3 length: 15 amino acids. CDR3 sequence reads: CASSVATGLGETQYF. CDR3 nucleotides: TGTGCCAGCAGCGTAGCAACAGGCCTCGGGGAGACCCAGTACTTC.

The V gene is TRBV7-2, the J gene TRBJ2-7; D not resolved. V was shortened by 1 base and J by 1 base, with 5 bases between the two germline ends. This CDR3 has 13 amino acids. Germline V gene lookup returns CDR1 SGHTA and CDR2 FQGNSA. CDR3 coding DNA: TGTGCCAGCAGCTTAGAGGAGTCCTACGAGCAGTACTTC. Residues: CASSLEESYEQYF.

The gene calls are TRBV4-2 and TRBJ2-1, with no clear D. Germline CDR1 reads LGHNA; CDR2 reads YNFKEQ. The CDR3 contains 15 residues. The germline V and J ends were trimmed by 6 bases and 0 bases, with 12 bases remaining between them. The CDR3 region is CASRLADSSYNEQFF. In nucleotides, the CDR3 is TGTGCCAGCAGATTGGCGGATAGCTCCTACAATGAGCAGTTCTTC.

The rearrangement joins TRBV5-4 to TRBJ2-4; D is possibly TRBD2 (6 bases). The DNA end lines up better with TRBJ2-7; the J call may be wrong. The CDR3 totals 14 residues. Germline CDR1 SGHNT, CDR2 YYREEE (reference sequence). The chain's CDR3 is CASRTGTGRTEQYF. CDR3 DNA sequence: TGTGCCAGCAGGACCGGGACTGGCCGTACCGAGCAGTACTTC.

The CDR3 DNA follows: TGTGCCAGCAGCCCGTTGGACAGGGTCTATGAGGAGCAGTACTTC. It translates to CASSPLDRVYEEQYF. The chain is built from TRBV7-6 and TRBJ2-7; 8 bases align to TRBD1. This CDR3 has 15 residues. J lost 7 bases, V lost 5 bases, and 13 bases had no gene match. CDR1 and CDR2 (germline): SGHVS, FNYEAQ.

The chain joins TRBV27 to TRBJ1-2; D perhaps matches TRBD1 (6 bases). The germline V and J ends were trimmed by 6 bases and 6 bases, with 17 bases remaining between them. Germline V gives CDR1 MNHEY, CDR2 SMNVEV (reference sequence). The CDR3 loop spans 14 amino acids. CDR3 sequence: CASSPVGGGDGYTF. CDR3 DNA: TGTGCCAGCAGCCCCGTGGGGGGGGGCGATGGCTACACCTTC.

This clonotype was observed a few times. DNA of the CDR3: TGCAGCGGGGGGGCTAGCGGGAGAAGGTACAATGAGCAGTTCTTC. This codes for CSGGASGRRYNEQFF. The chain has TRBV29-1 and TRBJ2-1; 10 nucleotides line up with TRBD2. CDR3 length: 15 amino acids. Germline V gives CDR1 SQVTM, CDR2 ANQGSEA. J lost 4 bases, V lost 7 bases, and 10 bases had no gene match.

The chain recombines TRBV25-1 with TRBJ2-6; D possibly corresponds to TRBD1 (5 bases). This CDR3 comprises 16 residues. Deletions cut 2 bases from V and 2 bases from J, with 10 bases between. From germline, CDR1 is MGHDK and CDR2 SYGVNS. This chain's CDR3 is CASSEPAGTGANVLTF. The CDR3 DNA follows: TGTGCCAGCAGTGAACCAGCAGGGACTGGGGCCAACGTCCTGACTTTC.

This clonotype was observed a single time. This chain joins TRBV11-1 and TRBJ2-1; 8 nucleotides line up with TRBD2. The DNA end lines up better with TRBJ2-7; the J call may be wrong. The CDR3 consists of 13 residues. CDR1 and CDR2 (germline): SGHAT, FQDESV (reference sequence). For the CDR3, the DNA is TGTGCCAGCACGAGCGGGAGTTGGAATGAGCAGTACTTC. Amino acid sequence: CASTSGSWNEQYF.

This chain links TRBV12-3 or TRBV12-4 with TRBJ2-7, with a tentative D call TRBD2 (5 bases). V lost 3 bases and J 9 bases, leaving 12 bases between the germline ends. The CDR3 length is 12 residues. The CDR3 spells CASSLPQRVQYF. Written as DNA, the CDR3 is TGTGCCAGCAGTTTGCCACAGAGGGTGCAGTACTTC.

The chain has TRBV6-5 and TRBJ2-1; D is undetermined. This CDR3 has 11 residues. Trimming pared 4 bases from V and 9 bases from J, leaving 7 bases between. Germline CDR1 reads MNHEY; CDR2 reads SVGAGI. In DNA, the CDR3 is TGTGCCAGCAGTTTTAATAGTGAGCAGTTCTTC. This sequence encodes CASSFNSEQFF.

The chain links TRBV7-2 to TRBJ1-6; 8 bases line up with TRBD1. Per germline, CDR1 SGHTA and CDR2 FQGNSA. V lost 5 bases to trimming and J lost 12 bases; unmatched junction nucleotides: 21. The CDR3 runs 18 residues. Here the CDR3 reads CASSPLAGGQGTRVPLHF. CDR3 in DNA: TGTGCCAGCAGCCCTTTAGCCGGAGGACAGGGCACTAGGGTACCCCTCCACTTT.